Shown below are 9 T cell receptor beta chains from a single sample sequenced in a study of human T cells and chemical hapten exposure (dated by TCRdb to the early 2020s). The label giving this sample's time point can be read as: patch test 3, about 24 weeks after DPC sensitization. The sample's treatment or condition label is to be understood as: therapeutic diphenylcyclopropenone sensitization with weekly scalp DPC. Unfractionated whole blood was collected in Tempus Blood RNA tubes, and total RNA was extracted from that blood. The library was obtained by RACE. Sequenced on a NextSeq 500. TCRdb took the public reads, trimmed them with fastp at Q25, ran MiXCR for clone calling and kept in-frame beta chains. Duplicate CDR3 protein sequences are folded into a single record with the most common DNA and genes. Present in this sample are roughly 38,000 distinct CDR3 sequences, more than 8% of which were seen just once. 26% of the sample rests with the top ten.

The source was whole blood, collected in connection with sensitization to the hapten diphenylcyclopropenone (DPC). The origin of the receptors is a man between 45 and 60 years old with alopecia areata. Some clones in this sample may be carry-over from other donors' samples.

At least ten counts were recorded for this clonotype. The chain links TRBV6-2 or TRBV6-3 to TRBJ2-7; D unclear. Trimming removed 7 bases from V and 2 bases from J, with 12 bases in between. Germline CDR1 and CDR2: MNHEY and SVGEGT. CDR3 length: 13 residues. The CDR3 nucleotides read TGTGCCAGCATCGGAATGAGTACCTACGAGCAGTACTTC. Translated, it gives CASIGMSTYEQYF.

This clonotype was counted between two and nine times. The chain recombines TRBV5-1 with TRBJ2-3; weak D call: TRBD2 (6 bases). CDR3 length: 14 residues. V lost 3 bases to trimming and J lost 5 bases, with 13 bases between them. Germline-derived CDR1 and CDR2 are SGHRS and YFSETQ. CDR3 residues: CASSSGEDGDTQYF. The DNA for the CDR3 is TGCGCCAGCAGCTCCGGGGAGGATGGAGATACGCAGTATTTT.

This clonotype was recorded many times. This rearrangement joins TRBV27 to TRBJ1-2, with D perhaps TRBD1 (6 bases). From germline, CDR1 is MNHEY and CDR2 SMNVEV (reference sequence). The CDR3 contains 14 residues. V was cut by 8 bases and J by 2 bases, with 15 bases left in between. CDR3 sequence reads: CASSPRTENYGYTF. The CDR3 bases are TGTGCCAGCTCACCCCGGACAGAGAACTATGGCTACACCTTC.

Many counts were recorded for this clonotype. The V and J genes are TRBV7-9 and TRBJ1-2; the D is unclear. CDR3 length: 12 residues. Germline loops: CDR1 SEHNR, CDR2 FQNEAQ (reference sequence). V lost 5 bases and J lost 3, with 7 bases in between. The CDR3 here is CASSRLDYGYTF. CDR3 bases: TGTGCCAGCAGCCGCCTGGACTATGGCTACACCTTC.

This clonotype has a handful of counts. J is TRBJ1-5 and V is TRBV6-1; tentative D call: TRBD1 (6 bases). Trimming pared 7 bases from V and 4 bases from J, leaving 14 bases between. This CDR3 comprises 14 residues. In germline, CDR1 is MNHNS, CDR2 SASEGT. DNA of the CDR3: TGTGCCAGCACCTTGGGACACCCAAATCAGCCCCAGCATTTT. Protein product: CASTLGHPNQPQHF.

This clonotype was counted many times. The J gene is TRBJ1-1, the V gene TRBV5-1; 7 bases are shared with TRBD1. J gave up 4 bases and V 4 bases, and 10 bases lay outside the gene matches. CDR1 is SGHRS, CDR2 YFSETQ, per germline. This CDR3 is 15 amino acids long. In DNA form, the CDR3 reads TGCGCCAGCAGCATCACAGGGGCCCCGGGCACTGAAGCTTTCTTT. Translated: CASSITGAPGTEAFF.

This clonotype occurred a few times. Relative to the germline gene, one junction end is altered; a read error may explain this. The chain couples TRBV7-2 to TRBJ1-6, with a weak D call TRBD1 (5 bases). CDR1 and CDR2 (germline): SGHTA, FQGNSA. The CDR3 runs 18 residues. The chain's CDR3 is CASSLWGDRGSYNSPLHF. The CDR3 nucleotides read TGTGCCAGCAGCTTGTGGGGGGATAGAGGCTCCTATAATTCACCCCTCCATTTT.

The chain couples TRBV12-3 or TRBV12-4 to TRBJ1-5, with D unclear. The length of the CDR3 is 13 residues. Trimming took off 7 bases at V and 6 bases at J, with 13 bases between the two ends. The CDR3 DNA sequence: TGTGCCAGCAAAGGCGGGTCTGGTCAGCCCCAGCATTTT. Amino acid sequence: CASKGGSGQPQHF.

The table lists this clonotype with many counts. CDR3 nucleotide sequence: TGTGCCAGCTCACTTGGACAGACCAGGAGGCCCTCTGGAAACACCATATATTTT. As protein: CASSLGQTRRPSGNTIYF. The chain joins TRBV18 to TRBJ1-3, with D perhaps TRBD1 (6 bases). V was clipped by 4 bases and J by 0 bases, with 19 bases between them. The CDR3 sequence is 18 residues long. Germline values: CDR1 KGHSH, CDR2 LQKENI.